This is a list of T cell receptor beta chains from one sample in a study of T cells in Graves' hyperthyroidism and ophthalmopathy. Each CDR3 protein is one row after TCRdb ran MiXCR on the multiplex PCR reads. The table records around 540,000 distinct CDR3 sequences, 46% of them present only once. Sequencing input: peripheral blood or thyroid tissue (not recorded which). Receptors originate from a woman aged 18-30 years with Graves' hyperthyroidism. Both conserved end residues are part of each CDR3. D genes are given only for firm matches. Clone size, where shown, is once, few, many, or a class for clones that have expanded.

J | V | length | size | D | CDR3 | DNA
TRBJ2-5 | TRBV20-1 | 18 | few | TRBD2 | CSARARPRLAAYQETQYF | TGCAGTGCTAGAGCACGCCCTCGACTAGCGGCGTACCAAGAGACCCAGTACTTC
TRBJ1-2 | TRBV20-1 | 16 | - | TRBD1 | CSAKTGGGLFNYGYTF | TGCAGTGCTAAGACAGGGGGCGGACTGTTTAACTATGGCTACACCTTC
TRBJ1-2 | TRBV24-1 | 13 | - | - | CASSEGIPRGYTF | TGTGCCAGCTCTGAGGGGATACCACGAGGCTACACCTTC
TRBJ2-1 | TRBV29-1 | 11 | - | - | CSVGEYNEQFF | TGCAGCGTTGGGGAGTACAATGAGCAGTTCTTC
TRBJ2-2 | TRBV2 | 14 | - | - | CASKKTTVTGELFF | TGTGCCAGCAAAAAGACTACCGTCACCGGGGAGCTGTTTTTT
TRBJ2-7 | TRBV7-2 | 13 | - | - | CASSWDKDYEQYF | TGTGCCAGCAGCTGGGATAAGGACTACGAGCAGTACTTC
TRBJ2-7 | TRBV6-1 | 15 | - | - | CASSSTADRGGEQYF | TGTGCCAGCAGTTCCACCGCAGACAGGGGAGGGGAGCAGTACTTC
TRBJ2-5 | TRBV4-1 | 17 | - | - | CASSQDTEGLRRETQYF | TGCGCCAGCAGCCAAGATACTGAAGGACTAAGGCGGGAGACCCAGTACTTC
TRBJ1-5 | TRBV24-1 | 15 | - | - | CATSDTGRSNQPQHF | TGTGCCACCAGTGATACGGGCCGCAGCAATCAGCCCCAGCATTTT
TRBJ2-5 | TRBV10-3 | 13 | - | - | CAISEEEGRTQYF | TGTGCCATCAGTGAGGAGGAGGGACGTACCCAGTACTTC
TRBJ1-5 | TRBV19 | 17 | few | - | CASSIAETGYSNQPQHF | TGTGCCAGTAGTATAGCTGAGACAGGCTATAGCAATCAGCCCCAGCATTTT
TRBJ2-7 | TRBV7-8 | 14 | - | - | CASSSGRTSYEQYF | TGTGCCAGCAGTTCGGGACGGACCTCCTACGAGCAGTACTTC
TRBJ1-4 | TRBV20-1 | 15 | - | - | CSASEQSVSSEKLFF | TGCAGTGCTAGCGAACAGTCAGTATCTTCTGAAAAACTGTTTTTT
TRBJ2-7 | TRBV10-3 | 14 | many | - | CATSQSSAEDEQYF | TGTGCCACGAGCCAGTCTAGTGCCGAGGACGAGCAGTACTTC
TRBJ1-6 | TRBV25-1 | 15 | few | TRBD1 | CASSYLGTANSPLHF | TGTGCCAGCAGTTACTTAGGGACAGCGAATTCACCCCTCCACTTT
TRBJ1-1 | TRBV29-1 | 11 | - | - | CSVSRVGVAFF | TGCAGCGTCTCGCGGGTGGGCGTGGCTTTCTTT
TRBJ2-7 | TRBV7-2 | 15 | many | TRBD1 | CASSLTGTGRYEQYF | TGCGCCAGCAGCTTGACCGGGACAGGGAGGTACGAGCAGTACTTC
TRBJ1-6 | TRBV2 | 12 | - | TRBD1 | CASSGTGPPLHF | TGTGCCAGCAGCGGGACAGGGCCACCCCTCCACTTT
TRBJ2-7 | TRBV23-1 | 16 | - | TRBD2 | CASSYPIGAGASEQYF | TGTGCCAGCAGTTACCCGATTGGTGCGGGAGCGTCCGAGCAGTACTTC
TRBJ1-1 | TRBV29-1 | 13 | - | - | CSVVGGTATEAFF | TGCAGCGTTGTGGGGGGTACAGCCACTGAAGCTTTCTTT
TRBJ2-7 | TRBV29-1 | 14 | many | TRBD2 | CSTTSGTSSYEQYF | TGCAGCACCACTAGCGGGACTAGCTCCTACGAGCAGTACTTC
TRBJ2-7 | TRBV10-3 | 13 | few | - | CASGAGHSYEQYF | TGTGCCAGCGGAGCAGGCCATTCCTACGAGCAGTACTTC
TRBJ2-7 | TRBV20-1 | 10 | once | - | CSPLTGEQYF | TGCAGTCCCCTAACAGGAGAGCAGTACTTC
TRBJ2-7 | TRBV24-1 | 13 | many | - | CATGAGLSYEQYF | TGTGCCACCGGGGCGGGACTCTCCTACGAGCAGTACTTC
TRBJ2-7 | TRBV5-6 | 15 | - | - | CASSLGDWYSYEQYF | TGTGCCAGCAGCTTAGGGGACTGGTACTCCTACGAGCAGTACTTC
TRBJ1-2 | TRBV7-9 | 13 | few | - | CASSLDFSYGYTF | TGTGCCAGCAGCTTAGATTTCAGCTATGGCTACACCTTC
TRBJ1-4 | TRBV20-1 | 14 | few | TRBD1 | CSARDRQGDEKLFF | TGCAGTGCTAGAGATAGGCAGGGGGATGAAAAACTGTTTTTT
TRBJ1-2 | TRBV19 | 13 | - | - | CASGGAVDYGYTF | TGTGCCAGCGGGGGCGCAGTTGACTATGGCTACACCTTC
TRBJ2-7 | TRBV2 | 14 | few | TRBD2 | CASSLAGDFYEQYF | TGTGCCAGCAGTCTAGCGGGAGATTTCTACGAGCAGTACTTC
TRBJ1-4 | TRBV15 | 14 | - | TRBD1 | CATSKRTGSNELFF | TGTGCCACCAGCAAAAGGACAGGCAGTAATGAACTGTTTTTT
TRBJ1-6 | TRBV2 | 13 | - | - | CASSGGAQSPLHF | TGTGCCAGCAGTGGGGGGGCCCAATCACCCCTCCACTTT
TRBJ1-6 | TRBV6-4 | 15 | - | - | CASTGLSSYNSPLHF | TGTGCCAGCACGGGACTCAGCTCCTATAATTCACCCCTCCACTTT
TRBJ2-7 | TRBV6-7 | 16 | - | TRBD1 | CASRLNEGAISYEQYF | TGTGCCAGCAGACTGAACGAGGGGGCAATCTCCTACGAGCAGTACTTC
TRBJ2-7 | TRBV13 | 17 | - | TRBD1 | CASSPLLTGTGSNWQYF | TGTGCCAGCTCGCCTCTCCTAACCGGGACAGGGTCGAATTGGCAGTACTTC
TRBJ2-3 | TRBV29-1 | 11 | few | - | CSVTTAGLKYF | TGCAGCGTAACAACGGCAGGGTTGAAGTATTTT
TRBJ2-5 | TRBV7-6 | 18 | - | TRBD2 | CASRSWRGASGSQETQYF | TGTGCCAGCAGGTCTTGGCGTGGGGCTAGCGGGAGCCAAGAGACCCAGTACTTC
TRBJ1-4 | TRBV11-1 | 13 | - | TRBD1 | CASPGQGDEKLFF | TGTGCCAGTCCCGGACAGGGGGATGAAAAACTGTTTTTT
TRBJ2-7 | TRBV7-9 | 16 | many | TRBD2 | CASSLGPTSGRNEQYF | TGTGCCAGCAGCTTAGGCCCGACTAGCGGGAGGAACGAGCAGTACTTC
TRBJ1-4 | TRBV7-8 | 13 | many | TRBD1 | CASSLRDRDKLFF | TGTGCCAGCAGCTTAAGGGACAGAGACAAACTGTTTTTT
TRBJ1-1 | TRBV7-8 | 13 | few | TRBD1 | CAAQGPENTEAFF | TGTGCCGCACAGGGGCCGGAGAACACTGAAGCTTTCTTT
TRBJ1-2 | TRBV10-3 | 14 | many | - | CAISESTANYGYTF | TGTGCCATCAGTGAGTCGACGGCCAACTATGGCTACACCTTC
TRBJ1-4 | TRBV15 | 13 | once | TRBD1 | CATSPGQGEKLFF | TGTGCCACCAGCCCGGGACAGGGGGAAAAACTGTTTTTT
TRBJ1-2 | TRBV29-1 | 11 | - | TRBD1 | CSHRDSYGYTF | TGCAGCCACCGGGACAGTTATGGCTACACCTTC
TRBJ2-2 | TRBV29-1 | 15 | - | TRBD2 | CSHDGTSGRDGELFF | TGCAGCCATGACGGGACTAGCGGGAGGGACGGGGAGCTGTTTTTT
TRBJ1-1 | TRBV7-8 | 14 | few | - | CASSSPKGGTEAFF | TGTGCCAGCAGCTCCCCCAAAGGTGGGACTGAAGCTTTCTTT